The next 29 T cell receptor beta chains were all read from a single sample in a study of T cells in tuberculosis. Repertoires were generated with immunoSEQ multiplex PCR, while TCRdb's copy carries only in-frame clones and drops some. The table has tens of thousands of clones, approximately 90% seen once; the top ten hold 2.2%. Material for sequencing was PBMCs. The receptor source for this set is a donor between 5 and 29 years old with latent tuberculosis or without tuberculosis infection.

The chain is built from TRBV7-2 and TRBJ2-1; 7 bases agree with TRBD2. Germline CDR1 is SGHTA and CDR2 is FQGNSA. The J segment lost 2 bases and the V segment lost 4 bases, leaving 5 bases of the junction unmatched. The length of the CDR3 is 15 residues. The CDR3 region is CASSSQREAYNEQFF. CDR3 bases: TGTGCCAGCAGCTCCCAGCGGGAAGCCTACAATGAGCAGTTCTTC.

J is TRBJ1-5 and V is TRBV28; TRBD1 aligns across 10 bases. This CDR3 has 15 amino acids. Germline CDR1 is MDHEN and CDR2 is SYDVKM. The trim removed 9 bases at V and 6 bases at J, leaving 11 bases unmatched. CDR3 region: CASRTGQGKIQPQHF. Here the CDR3 DNA reads TGTGCCAGTCGCACGGGACAGGGGAAAATTCAGCCCCAGCATTTT.

This chain links TRBV27 with TRBJ2-7; the D is unclear. Trimming shortened V by 3 bases and J by 3 bases, and 9 bases separated the two germline ends. Germline CDR1 is MNHEY and CDR2 is SMNVEV (reference sequence). The CDR3 spans 13 residues. The CDR3 DNA reads TGTGCCAGCAGTTTCTCGACACACTACGAGCAGTACTTC. This gives the protein CASSFSTHYEQYF.

Here the CDR3 reads CASSPGQGLAGAYEQYF. As DNA, the CDR3 is TGTGCCAGCTCACCAGGCCAGGGACTAGCGGGAGCCTACGAGCAGTACTTC. J is TRBJ2-7 and V is TRBV18, with 14 positions matching TRBD2. The V segment lost 2 bases and the J segment 2 bases; nucleotides outside the gene matches: 5. Germline V lookup: CDR1 KGHSH, CDR2 LQKENI. There are 17 residues in the CDR3.

The gene calls are TRBV4-1 and TRBJ2-7; 7 bases map to TRBD2. This CDR3 spans 16 amino acids. Per the germline V gene, CDR1 is MGHRA and CDR2 is YSYEKL. The trim removed 1 base at V and 4 bases at J, leaving 10 bases unmatched. The CDR3 coding sequence is TGCGCCAGCAGCCAAGCAACTAGCGCGGGCCAATACGAGCAGTACTTC. Protein product: CASSQATSAGQYEQYF.

This sequence joins TRBV6-1 and TRBJ2-7; D unclear. The germline gives CDR1 MNHNS, CDR2 SASEGT. The V gene lost 2 bases and the J gene lost 0 bases, with 8 bases spanning the gap. The CDR3 covers 14 residues. CDR3 nucleotide sequence: TGTGCCAGCAGTGAATTCCCATCCTCCTACGAGCAGTACTTC. Residues: CASSEFPSSYEQYF.

This clone showed up just a few times. The chain is built from TRBV9 and TRBJ1-2; perhaps TRBD1 as D (5 bases). With 0 bases removed from V and 2 bases from J, the gap between germline ends came to 17 bases. Germline V gene sequence: CDR1 SGDLS, CDR2 YYNGEE. The CDR3 is 17 residues long. CDR3 protein: CASSVENTGFTNYGYTF. CDR3 nucleotides: TGTGCCAGCAGCGTAGAAAATACAGGATTTACAAACTATGGCTACACCTTC.

J is TRBJ2-3 and V is TRBV4-3; D is undetermined. CDR3 length: 14 amino acids. The germline V and J ends were trimmed by 0 bases and 5 bases, with 9 bases remaining between them. Germline lookup yields CDR1 LGHNA and CDR2 YSLEER. DNA for the CDR3: TGCGCCAGCAGCCAAGATCGGGTAGGAGATACGCAGTATTTT. Translated, it gives CASSQDRVGDTQYF.

The CDR3 is CAWGKKIPGQGTTEAFF. The CDR3, as DNA: TGTGCCTGGGGTAAAAAGATCCCGGGACAGGGTACCACTGAAGCTTTCTTT. The V call is TRBV30, the J call TRBJ1-1; 9 nucleotides agree with TRBD1. There are 17 residues in the CDR3. J lost 4 bases, V lost 5 bases, and 17 bases had no gene match. In germline, CDR1 is GTSNPN, CDR2 SVGIG (reference sequence). The complete variable domain, with remaining parts taken from reference TRBV30 and TRBJ1-1, reads SQTIHQWPATLVQPVGSPLSLECTVEGTSNPNLYWYRQAAGRGLQLLFYSVGIGQISSEVPQNLSASRPQDRQFILSSKKLLLSDSGFYLCAWGKKIPGQGTTEAFFGQGTRLTVV.

The chain has TRBV4-1 and TRBJ2-1, with 7 nucleotides matching TRBD1. From germline, CDR1 is MGHRA and CDR2 YSYEKL. V trimming: 4 bases; J trimming: 2 bases; junction bases outside the gene matches: 5. The CDR3 is 15 residues long. Written as DNA, the CDR3 is TGCGCCAGCAGCCCTTGGACAGGCACCTACAATGAGCAGTTCTTC. It is translated as CASSPWTGTYNEQFF.

The rearrangement uses TRBV7-6 and TRBJ1-1; D possibly corresponds to TRBD1 (5 bases). V was clipped by 3 bases and J by 1 base, with 9 bases between them. The CDR3 consists of 14 residues. Germline values: CDR1 SGHVS, CDR2 FNYEAQ. CDR3 loop: CASSLGLGNTEAFF. CDR3 nucleotides: TGTGCCAGCAGCTTGGGGCTCGGGAACACTGAAGCTTTCTTT.

V gene TRBV28 combines with J gene TRBJ1-1, with 11 bases aligning to TRBD1. Germline CDR1 is MDHEN and CDR2 is SYDVKM. V dropped 6 bases and J dropped 3; count of bases not matched to a gene: 3. CDR3 length: 14 amino acids. DNA for the CDR3: TGTGCCAGCAGGCGGGACAGGGGGTACACTGAAGCTTTCTTT. Its translation is CASRRDRGYTEAFF. The full variable domain, rest sourced from reference TRBV28 and TRBJ1-1, is DVKVTQSSRYLVKRTGEKVFLECVQDMDHENMFWYRQDPGLGLRLIYFSYDVKMKEKGDIPEGYSVSREKKERFSLILESASTNQTSMYLCASRRDRGYTEAFFGQGTRLTVV.

The CDR3 region has the DNA TGTGCCAGCAGCGTAACTGCAAGCTCCTACAATGAGCAGTTCTTC. Translation gives CASSVTASSYNEQFF. The V call is TRBV9, the J call TRBJ2-1; D remains unclear. The germline V gene encodes CDR1 SGDLS and CDR2 YYNGEE. V was pared by 1 base and J by 0 bases, with 8 bases between. The CDR3 spans 15 residues.

The sample holds a few counts of this clone. The chain couples TRBV7-3 to TRBJ1-1, with D possibly being TRBD1 (5 bases). V was pared by 2 bases and J by 3 bases, with 10 bases between. The CDR3 sequence is 14 residues long. Germline V gene sequence: CDR1 SGHTA, CDR2 FQGTGA. CDR3 region: CASSLQGLDTEAFF. CDR3 coding DNA: TGTGCCAGCAGCTTACAGGGTTTGGACACTGAAGCTTTCTTT.

This chain joins TRBV5-1 and TRBJ2-7; TRBD2 aligns across 7 bases. The V gene end was trimmed by 0 bases and the J gene end by 4 bases; junction bases not matched to a gene: 10. Germline values: CDR1 SGHRS, CDR2 YFSETQ. This CDR3 is built from 16 residues. The CDR3 sequence is CASSLAETSQPYEQYF. The CDR3 DNA is TGCGCCAGCAGCTTGGCCGAGACTAGCCAACCGTACGAGCAGTACTTC.

The chain joins TRBV7-3 to TRBJ1-1; 10 bases are a match to TRBD1. The CDR3 totals 15 residues. CDR1 SGHTA and CDR2 FQGTGA come from the germline V gene. CDR3 region: CAGKGTGDTNTEAFF. The CDR3 DNA is TGTGCAGGAAAGGGGACAGGGGATACAAACACTGAAGCTTTCTTT.

The V gene is TRBV7-9, the J gene TRBJ2-7; D may be TRBD2 (5 bases). The CDR3 length is 12 residues. With 5 bases removed from V and 5 bases from J, the gap between germline ends came to 10 bases. The V gene's germline CDR1 is SEHNR and CDR2 FQNEAQ (reference sequence). CDR3 loop: CASSPEAHEQYF. In DNA form, the CDR3 reads TGTGCCAGCAGCCCGGAGGCCCACGAGCAGTACTTC.

The chain has TRBV20-1 and TRBJ2-7; unclear D gene. The CDR3 has 11 amino acids. With 6 bases removed from V and 7 bases from J, the gap between germline ends came to 13 bases. Germline V gene lookup returns CDR1 DFQATT and CDR2 SNEGSKA (reference sequence). The CDR3 is CSATHAREQYF. CDR3 coding DNA: TGCAGTGCCACCCACGCGAGGGAGCAGTACTTC.

The genes are TRBV5-4 and TRBJ2-4; D is possibly TRBD2 (6 bases). The germline gives CDR1 SGHNT, CDR2 YYREEE (reference sequence). The germline V and J ends were trimmed by 3 bases and 2 bases, with 15 bases remaining between them. CDR3 size: 16 residues. As DNA, the CDR3 is TGTGCCAGCAGCTCCGGGGGTTCGCTAACCAAAAACATTCAGTACTTC. Translated, it gives CASSSGGSLTKNIQYF.

This clone was picked up one time. V usage is TRBV9 and J usage is TRBJ2-5, with 10 nucleotides matching TRBD2. From germline, CDR1 is SGDLS and CDR2 YYNGEE. The CDR3 loop spans 17 amino acids. Unmatched junction bases numbered 11, after V lost 3 bases and J lost 3 bases. CDR3 in DNA: TGTGCCAGCAGCGCCGGCTTTCGGACTAGCGGTGAAGAGACCCAGTACTTC. As protein: CASSAGFRTSGEETQYF.

The chain has TRBV6-6 and TRBJ1-2, with TRBD1 as a possible D gene (5 bases). The V gene's germline CDR1 is MNHNY and CDR2 SVGAGI (reference sequence). V was trimmed by 5 bases and J by 4 bases, leaving 17 bases between them. The CDR3 contains 15 residues. The CDR3 coding sequence is TGTGCCAGCAGTCATTCGTGGTCCGGGGGCTATGGCTACACCTTC. It specifies CASSHSWSGGYGYTF.

The V and J genes are TRBV9 and TRBJ2-1; D is ambiguous. Germline values: CDR1 SGDLS, CDR2 YYNGEE. V was pared by 4 bases and J by 7 bases, with 18 bases between. This CDR3 comprises 15 residues. CDR3 sequence reads: CASSSYLLPRNEQFF. CDR3 sequence (DNA): TGTGCCAGCAGCTCTTACCTGCTACCTCGAAATGAGCAGTTCTTC.

The chain carries TRBV4-2 and TRBJ2-1; 10 bases are shared with TRBD1. V gave up 1 base and J gave up 7 bases; unmatched junction bases: 7. Germline lookup yields CDR1 LGHNA and CDR2 YNFKEQ. This CDR3 region has 16 residues. In DNA form, the CDR3 reads TGTGCCAGCAGCCAAGGGGACAGGGGAAGGTTAAATGAGCAGTTCTTC. Protein product: CASSQGDRGRLNEQFF.

V and J are TRBV29-1 and TRBJ2-1; the D is unclear. Germline V lookup: CDR1 SQVTM, CDR2 ANQGSEA. The CDR3 runs to 12 residues. Trimming removed 3 bases at V and 3 bases at J, with 6 bases between. Written as DNA, the CDR3 is TGCAGCGTTGATATAAACTACAATGAGCAGTTCTTC. It is translated as CSVDINYNEQFF.

This clone came up once. The chain employs TRBV9 and TRBJ1-5; a weak D match, TRBD1 (6 bases). Germline loops: CDR1 SGDLS, CDR2 YYNGEE. Trimming took off 1 base at V and 3 bases at J, with 14 bases between the two ends. This CDR3 has 16 amino acids. The DNA of the CDR3 is TGTGCCAGCAGCGTATCGGACAGCAGCTTCAATCAGCCCCAGCATTTT. Its protein is CASSVSDSSFNQPQHF. The full variable domain, its missing parts supplied by reference TRBV9 and TRBJ1-5, is DSGVTQTPKHLITATGQRVTLRCSPRSGDLSVYWYQQSLDQGLQFLIQYYNGEERAKGNILERFSAQQFPDLHSELNLSSLELGDSALYFCASSVSDSSFNQPQHFGDGTRLSIL.

This rearrangement joins TRBV29-1 to TRBJ1-2; TRBD1 matches at 7 bases. The junction had 7 bases not matched to a gene; V was cut back by 7 bases and J by 2 bases. Germline CDR1 SQVTM, CDR2 ANQGSEA. CDR3 length: 13 amino acids. CDR3 loop: CSASEGGNYGYTF. CDR3 nucleotides: TGCAGCGCCTCGGAAGGGGGCAACTATGGCTACACCTTC.

The chain has TRBV5-6 and TRBJ1-2, with D possibly matching TRBD1 (5 bases). The CDR3 runs to 12 residues. Germline V CDR1 and CDR2: SGHDT, YYEEEE. The V gene lost 0 bases and the J gene lost 5 bases, with 5 bases spanning the gap. CDR3 loop: CASSLEGYGYTF. In nucleotides, the CDR3 is TGTGCCAGCAGCTTGGAGGGGTATGGCTACACCTTC. Variable domain in full (rest from reference TRBV5-6 and TRBJ1-2): DAGVTQSPTHLIKTRGQQVTLRCSPKSGHDTVSWYQQALGQGPQFIFQYYEEEERQRGNFPDRFSGHQFPNYSSELNVNALLLGDSALYLCASSLEGYGYTFGSGTRLTVV.

The V and J genes are TRBV30 and TRBJ2-5, with 7 positions matching TRBD2. The CDR3 runs to 14 residues. Germline lookup yields CDR1 GTSNPN and CDR2 SVGIG (reference sequence). The V segment lost 0 bases and the J segment 5 bases; nucleotides outside the gene matches: 6. DNA for the CDR3: TGTGCCTGGAGTGTACGAGCGGGACGGGAGACCCAGTACTTC. As protein: CAWSVRAGRETQYF. Using reference TRBV30 and TRBJ2-5 for the parts outside the CDR3, the full variable domain is SQTIHQWPATLVQPVGSPLSLECTVEGTSNPNLYWYRQAAGRGLQLLFYSVGIGQISSEVPQNLSASRPQDRQFILSSKKLLLSDSGFYLCAWSVRAGRETQYFGPGTRLLVL.

This clone has just a few counts. The rearrangement uses TRBV10-3 and TRBJ1-2; 10 bases are shared with TRBD1. CDR1 and CDR2 (germline): ENHRY, SYGVKD. V shed 10 bases and J 3 bases; nucleotides not matched to a gene: 14. The CDR3 is 16 amino acids. The CDR3 reads CANTTPGQGCHYGYTF. In DNA form, the CDR3 reads TGTGCCAACACCACTCCGGGACAGGGGTGTCACTATGGCTACACCTTC.